These T cell receptor beta chains were read from a single sample in a study of lymphopenia after photon versus proton radiotherapy. Generated by immunoSEQ multiplex PCR, the TCRdb table keeps only in-frame clones and is missing some. The data show about 26,000 clones, more than 80% seen once. The material sequenced was peripheral blood, taken from a patient treated with photon-based radiotherapy. These receptors all stem from a man aged 30 to 45 with gastric cancer. CDR3s include the opening cysteine and the closing phenylalanine or tryptophan. D genes are given only for firm matches. Clone size is given for some rows only: seen once, a few or many times, or a class if the clone is expanded.

len	d_gene	abundance	j_gene	v_gene	CDR3aa	CDR3nt
14	.	.	TRBJ2-2	TRBV6-6	CASSYVQGRGELFF	TGTGCCAGCAGTTACGTACAGGGTCGGGGGGAGCTGTTTTTT
14	.	.	TRBJ1-2	TRBV21-1	CASSPQGMSYGYTF	TGTGCCAGCAGCCCCCAGGGGATGAGCTATGGCTACACCTTC
14	.	.	TRBJ2-3	TRBV5-1	CASSLQGFTDTQYF	TGCGCCAGCAGTTTACAAGGATTTACAGATACGCAGTATTTT
13	TRBD2	.	TRBJ2-3	TRBV4-2	CASSQSGGNTQYF	TGTGCCAGCAGCCAGAGCGGGGGCAATACGCAGTATTTT
14	TRBD1	.	TRBJ2-7	TRBV29-1	CSVGGGTGGDQQYF	TGCAGCGTTGGGGGCGGGACAGGAGGCGATCAGCAGTACTTC
18	.	.	TRBJ1-1	TRBV7-2	CASSLGADPPPRDTEAFF	TGTGCCAGCAGCTTAGGAGCGGACCCCCCGCCCCGGGACACTGAAGCTTTCTTT
16	TRBD2	.	TRBJ2-1	TRBV7-8	CASSLEPLAGTYEQFF	TGTGCCAGCAGCTTAGAACCACTAGCGGGAACCTATGAGCAGTTCTTC
13	.	.	TRBJ1-6	TRBV6-1	CAIEWDINSPLHF	TGTGCCATCGAGTGGGATATTAATTCACCCCTCCACTTT
14	.	.	TRBJ2-5	TRBV12-5	CASAPPSSQETQYF	TGTGCTAGTGCCCCCCCGAGCAGCCAAGAGACCCAGTACTTC
14	TRBD1	.	TRBJ2-7	TRBV11-3	CASSPGTARYEQYF	TGTGCCAGCAGCCCCGGGACAGCGAGATACGAGCAGTACTTC
14	TRBD1	.	TRBJ1-2	TRBV9	CASSAGQAHYGYTF	TGTGCCAGCAGCGCCGGACAGGCCCACTATGGCTACACCTTC
15	.	once	TRBJ2-7	TRBV5-1	CASSQVADLSYEQYF	TGCGCCAGCAGCCAAGTAGCGGACTTGTCCTACGAGCAGTACTTC
12	.	.	TRBJ1-2	TRBV6-1	CASKMGSYGYTF	TGTGCCAGCAAGATGGGCAGCTATGGCTACACCTTC
11	.	.	TRBJ2-3	TRBV18	CASSGPDTQYF	TGTGCCAGCTCCGGGCCAGATACGCAGTATTTT
15	.	.	TRBJ2-5	TRBV12-5	CASGLGTGVSETQYF	TGTGCTAGTGGTTTGGGGACCGGGGTTTCAGAGACCCAGTACTTC
16	TRBD2	.	TRBJ2-7	TRBV7-2	CASSLAPSGRNYEQYF	TGTGCCAGCAGCTTAGCCCCTAGCGGGAGGAACTACGAGCAGTACTTC
15	.	.	TRBJ2-1	TRBV18	CASAITGIEGNEQFF	TGTGCCAGCGCCATAACAGGGATCGAAGGCAATGAGCAGTTCTTC
14	.	.	TRBJ1-2	TRBV11-2	CASSFQGIGYGYTF	TGTGCCAGCAGCTTTCAGGGTATAGGATATGGCTACACCTTC
16	.	.	TRBJ2-3	TRBV7-2	CASSLGPVPGADTQYF	TGTGCCAGCAGCTTAGGCCCGGTTCCCGGGGCAGATACGCAGTATTTT
11	.	.	TRBJ2-3	TRBV11-3	CASRVTDTQYF	TGTGCCAGCCGGGTCACAGATACGCAGTATTTT
15	.	.	TRBJ2-7	TRBV5-1	CASSLGAGESYEQYF	TGCGCCAGCAGCTTGGGGGCGGGCGAGTCCTACGAGCAGTACTTC
17	TRBD2	.	TRBJ2-1	TRBV9	CASSVAFGSGVNNEQFF	TGTGCCAGCAGCGTAGCCTTTGGTAGCGGGGTCAACAATGAGCAGTTCTTC
12	.	few	TRBJ1-5	TRBV28	CASSFGNQPQHF	TGTGCCAGCAGTTTCGGGAATCAGCCCCAGCATTTT
12	.	once	TRBJ2-7	TRBV6-1	CASSVQDHEQYF	TGTGCCAGCAGTGTACAGGACCACGAGCAGTACTTC
18	.	.	TRBJ2-5	TRBV4-1	CASSLKDTPYTFKETQYF	TGCGCCAGCAGCCTCAAAGATACACCATACACTTTCAAAGAGACCCAATACTTC
16	TRBD2	once	TRBJ2-1	TRBV27	CASSLSGLADYNEQFF	TGTGCCAGCAGTTTATCGGGACTAGCGGATTACAATGAGCAGTTCTTC
15	.	.	TRBJ1-4	TRBV9	CASSPETGLGRKLFF	TGTGCCAGCAGCCCAGAAACAGGGCTGGGGCGGAAACTGTTTTTT